The subject of this entry is one T cell receptor beta chain. The data derive from a study of T cell clonotyping in hematopoietic cell transplantation. The table came from immunoSEQ multiplex PCR; TCRdb's copy has only in-frame clones and leaves some out. The data contain roughly 29,000 clones, roughly 80% of them singletons. Specified time point: recipient sample about 28 days before transplant, after cytoreduction. Blood collection times were about day -28 and days 30, 100, 180 posttransplant. The germline CDR1 and CDR2 sequences are SGHRS and YFSETQ. The CDR3 covers 13 residues. The germline V and J ends were trimmed by 8 bases and 2 bases, with 8 bases remaining between them.

The material sequenced was peripheral blood mononuclear cells, taken before stem cell transplant. This chain joins TRBV5-1 and TRBJ2-6; a possible D gene is TRBD1 (6 bases). This receptor was taken from a woman aged 25 to 39 with chronic myeloid leukemia. Some clones in this sample may be carry-over from other donors' samples. As DNA, the CDR3 is TGCGCCAGTACAGGGCCTGGGGCCAACGTCCTGACTTTC. Protein product: CASTGPGANVLTF.